The source of this T cell receptor beta chain is a study of beta chain features in type 1 diabetes. On this clone itself: Its specificity is unknown.

J gave up 8 bases and V 2 bases, and 2 bases lay outside the gene matches. The germline CDR1 and CDR2 sequences are GTSNPN and SVGIG (reference sequence). The CDR3 totals 13 residues. What was sequenced were expressed TCRB transcripts, since all of the isolated RNA had been reverse transcribed. Regulatory, naive and central memory T cell samples averaged around 3.6 million reads. Data came from immunoSEQ multiplex PCR; TCRdb stores just in-frame clones and leaves some out. The top ten hold roughly 0.046% of the sample, which has around 500,000 clones, 9.5% to 12% seen once. Study-wide results and limits: Reduced insertions and increased deletions marked VDJ junctions in type 1 diabetes patients.

The material sequenced was naive CD4+ T cells from blood. J is TRBJ1-5 and V is TRBV30, with 11 bases lining up with TRBD1. The source is a woman under 30 in good health. The CDR3: CAWSRDRGEPQHF. In DNA, the CDR3 is TGTGCCTGGAGTAGGGACAGGGGGGAGCCCCAGCATTTT.